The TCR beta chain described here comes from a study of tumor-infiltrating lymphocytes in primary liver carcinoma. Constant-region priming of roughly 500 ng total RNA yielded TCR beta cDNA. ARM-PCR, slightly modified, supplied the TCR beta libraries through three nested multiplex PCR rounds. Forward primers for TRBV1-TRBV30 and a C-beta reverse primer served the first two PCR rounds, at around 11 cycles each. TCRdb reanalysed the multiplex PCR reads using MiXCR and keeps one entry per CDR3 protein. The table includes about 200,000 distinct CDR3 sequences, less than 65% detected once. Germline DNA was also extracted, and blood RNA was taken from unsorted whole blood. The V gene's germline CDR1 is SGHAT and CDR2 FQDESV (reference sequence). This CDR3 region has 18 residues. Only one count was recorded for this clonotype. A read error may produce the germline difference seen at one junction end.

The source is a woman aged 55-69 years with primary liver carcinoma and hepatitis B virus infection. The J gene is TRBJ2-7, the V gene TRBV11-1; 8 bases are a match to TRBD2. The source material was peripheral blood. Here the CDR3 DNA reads TGTGACAGCAGCTTAAGGGGGACGACTAGCGTGAGACCCTACGAGCAGTACTTC. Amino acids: CDSSLRGTTSVRPYEQYF.